The T cell receptor beta chain described here comes from a study of blood T cell repertoires in COVID-19. Produced via immunoSEQ multiplex PCR; TCRdb's table is partial and in-frame only. This table has approximately 12,000 clones, about 71% appearing once. This clone was counted between two and nine times. Material: peripheral blood. This clonotype was sampled from a man in his sixties with COVID-19, enrolled during active disease.

The CDR3 spells CASSYLADRVLEAFF. The CDR3 DNA reads TGTGCCAGCAGTTACCTGGCCGACAGGGTTTTAGAAGCTTTCTTT. The rearrangement links TRBV6-5 to TRBJ1-1; 7 nucleotides agree with TRBD1. The germline V gene has CDR1 MNHEY and CDR2 SVGAGI. After removal of 2 bases from V and 8 bases from J, the junction contained 11 bases not matched to a gene. The CDR3 loop spans 15 amino acids.